This entry lists 22 T cell receptor beta chains sequenced from one sample in a study of shared clonotypes between healthy human individuals. Some clones are missing from TCRdb's copy, which holds only in-frame ones; the method was immunoSEQ multiplex PCR. The data contain over 850,000 clones, about 80% of them singletons. The sequenced material came from memory CD4+ T cells from PBMCs. As for subset: CD45RA-negative fraction. The receptors stem from a man between 18 and 29 years old in good health. Some clones in this sample may be carry-over from other donors' samples.

In its sample, this clone was seen a few times. The chain combines TRBV28 with TRBJ1-2; D may be TRBD1 (5 bases). Looked up from germline, CDR1 is MDHEN and CDR2 is SYDVKM. CDR3 length: 18 amino acids. Trimming left V 4 bases short and J 6 bases short, with 27 bases between. The CDR3 loop is CASSSVPLWGVKGNGYTF. The CDR3 nucleotides read TGTGCCAGCAGTTCCGTCCCCCTCTGGGGGGTAAAAGGAAATGGCTACACCTTC.

The chain recombines TRBV10-3 with TRBJ2-7, with D possibly TRBD1 on 6 matching bases. Trimming took 2 bases from V and 4 from J, leaving 18 bases between them. Germline V lookup: CDR1 ENHRY, CDR2 SYGVKD. This CDR3 has 16 residues. CDR3 sequence reads: CAISEARDTIFYEQYF. CDR3 nucleotide sequence: TGTGCCATCAGTGAGGCCCGGGACACGATATTTTACGAGCAGTACTTC.

The chain links TRBV28 to TRBJ1-1; no definite D call. CDR1 and CDR2 from the germline V gene are MDHEN and SYDVKM. The CDR3 is made up of 12 amino acids. The V gene lost 2 bases and the J gene lost 8 bases, with 9 bases spanning the gap. The CDR3 sequence is CASSLRALEAFF. The CDR3 region has the DNA TGTGCCAGCAGTTTAAGGGCACTCGAAGCTTTCTTT.

This chain links TRBV6-6 with TRBJ2-1; the D is unclear. The germline V gene encodes CDR1 MNHNY and CDR2 SVGAGI (reference sequence). The germline V and J ends were trimmed by 6 bases and 8 bases, with 5 bases remaining between them. The CDR3 extends over 10 amino acids. The CDR3, as DNA: TGTGCCAGCAGGTACCATGAGCAGTTCTTC. Protein product: CASRYHEQFF.

The chain couples TRBV2 to TRBJ2-2; the D is unclear. V lost 1 base and J 6 bases, leaving 9 bases between the germline ends. Germline V gives CDR1 SNHLY, CDR2 FYNNEI. CDR3 length equals 14 residues. The CDR3 DNA sequence: TGTGCCAGCAGTGAAGTACTTGGTCCCGGGGAGCTGTTTTTT. Protein product: CASSEVLGPGELFF. The whole variable domain, remainder taken from reference TRBV2 and TRBJ2-2, is EPEVTQTPSHQVTQMGQEVILRCVPISNHLYFYWYRQILGQKVEFLVSFYNNEISEKSEIFDDQFSVERPDGSNFTLKIRSTKLEDSAMYFCASSEVLGPGELFFGEGSRLTVL.

The chain couples TRBV10-3 to TRBJ1-4; possible D gene TRBD1, 6 bases. With 7 bases removed from V and 4 bases from J, the gap between germline ends came to 10 bases. Germline CDR1 and CDR2: ENHRY and SYGVKD. The CDR3 extends over 13 amino acids. The CDR3, as DNA: TGTGCCATCACAGGGGACCTTAATGAAAAACTGTTTTTT. Its protein is CAITGDLNEKLFF.

The chain links TRBV6-6 to TRBJ2-3, with D unresolved. V was pared by 6 bases and J by 1 base, with 11 bases between. Germline V gene data show CDR1 as MNHNY and CDR2 as SVGAGI (reference sequence). This CDR3 region has 14 residues. The CDR3 loop reads CASRIQDGTDTQYF. The CDR3, as DNA: TGTGCCAGCAGAATCCAGGACGGCACAGATACGCAGTATTTT.

The gene calls are TRBV6-5 and TRBJ2-1; 7 positions agree with TRBD1. J was trimmed by 4 bases and V by 8 bases; bases with no gene match: 8. Germline-derived CDR1 and CDR2 are MNHEY and SVGAGI. This CDR3 comprises 14 residues. The CDR3 DNA reads TGTGCCAGCGGTGGCAGGGGGACGTACAATGAGCAGTTCTTC. It yields the protein CASGGRGTYNEQFF.

The chain recombines TRBV19 with TRBJ1-1; weak D call: TRBD1 (5 bases). Deletions cut 1 base from V and 1 base from J, with 10 bases between. CDR1 is LNHDA and CDR2 is SQIVND in the germline V gene (reference sequence). This CDR3 region has 15 residues. CDR3 protein: CASSIAGQANTEAFF. The DNA of the CDR3 is TGTGCCAGTAGTATAGCGGGGCAGGCGAACACTGAAGCTTTCTTT.

The CDR3 sequence is CASSFSSRSSYEQYF. The DNA for the CDR3 is TGTGCCAGCAGTTTTAGTTCTCGGAGCTCCTACGAGCAGTACTTC. The chain links TRBV28 to TRBJ2-7; D is uncertain. V dropped 3 bases and J dropped 0 bases, with 12 bases sitting between them. This CDR3 has 15 residues. Germline V gene data show CDR1 as MDHEN and CDR2 as SYDVKM.

The V call is TRBV28, the J call TRBJ2-3, with D possibly being TRBD1 (6 bases). This CDR3 comprises 14 residues. Trimming left V 2 bases short and J 6 bases short, with 12 bases between. CDR1 and CDR2 (germline): MDHEN, SYDVKM. The CDR3 here is CASSLPGDLDTQYF. CDR3 sequence (DNA): TGTGCCAGCAGTTTACCAGGGGATCTTGATACGCAGTATTTT.

This clone was recorded many times. The chain joins TRBV7-6 to TRBJ1-2, with TRBD1 identical over 9 bases. The length of the CDR3 is 14 residues. Per the germline V gene, CDR1 is SGHVS and CDR2 is FNYEAQ. V lost 4 bases and J lost 5; bases outside the gene matches: 5. CDR3 in amino acids: CASSSGQGGYGYTF. As DNA, the CDR3 is TGTGCCAGCAGCTCGGGACAGGGAGGGTATGGCTACACCTTC.

The rearrangement joins TRBV28 to TRBJ1-2; possible D gene TRBD1, 6 bases. This CDR3 contains 14 residues. Trimming shortened V by 3 bases and J by 3 bases, and 11 bases separated the two germline ends. Germline CDR1 MDHEN, CDR2 SYDVKM. The CDR3 loop is CASSFGGADYGYTF. The CDR3 bases are TGTGCCAGCAGTTTCGGGGGGGCGGACTATGGCTACACCTTC.

In its sample, this clone was seen many times. The chain employs TRBV11-3 and TRBJ2-5, with 8 bases matching TRBD1. This CDR3 spans 17 amino acids. V gave up 1 base and J gave up 1 base; unmatched junction bases: 8. The germline V gene encodes CDR1 SGHNT and CDR2 YENEEA. Here the CDR3 reads CASSLGRTGGSQETQYF. The CDR3 region has the DNA TGTGCCAGCAGCTTAGGTCGAACAGGGGGGTCCCAAGAGACCCAGTACTTC. Supplemented by reference TRBV11-3 and TRBJ2-5, the full variable domain reads EAGVVQSPRYKIIEKKQPVAFWCNPISGHNTLYWYLQNLGQGPELLIRYENEEAVDDSQLPKDRFSAERLKGVDSTLKIQPAELGDSAVYLCASSLGRTGGSQETQYFGPGTRLLVL.

A few counts support this clone. V is TRBV13 and J is TRBJ2-7, with a weak D call TRBD2 (6 bases). Germline lookup yields CDR1 PRHDT and CDR2 FYEKMQ (reference sequence). The CDR3 spans 17 residues. V shed 2 bases and J shed 2 bases, with 19 bases lying between them. The DNA for the CDR3 is TGTGCCAGCAGCTTACGTCTCCAGGGCGGGACCACCTACGAGCAGTACTTC. This encodes CASSLRLQGGTTYEQYF.

This clone was observed a few times. The chain has TRBV28 and TRBJ1-1; the D gene is possibly TRBD1 (5 bases). The V end was cut by 5 bases, the J end by 1 base, with 8 bases between. CDR1 is MDHEN, CDR2 SYDVKM, per germline. The CDR3 totals 13 residues. CDR3 loop: CASSGGRNTEAFF. DNA of the CDR3: TGTGCCAGCAGTGGGGGACGGAACACTGAAGCTTTCTTT.

The chain uses TRBV4-1 and TRBJ1-1; D might be TRBD1 (6 bases). This CDR3 comprises 15 residues. V lost 1 base, J lost 3 bases, and 12 bases lay in between. Germline V CDR1 and CDR2: MGHRA, YSYEKL. The CDR3 reads CASSQAGGLYTEAFF. DNA of the CDR3: TGCGCCAGCAGCCAAGCTGGGGGGCTGTACACTGAAGCTTTCTTT.

The CDR3 nucleotides are TGTGCCAGCTCACCGGATGGACAGGGGACCTACGAGCAGTACTTC. Translation gives CASSPDGQGTYEQYF. The chain recombines TRBV18 with TRBJ2-7; 9 nucleotides agree with TRBD1. This CDR3 has 15 residues. Trimming cost V 3 bases and J 2 bases; bases outside gene matches: 5. Germline-derived CDR1 and CDR2 are KGHSH and LQKENI.

This clone was seen a few times. The chain recombines TRBV10-1 with TRBJ2-7; 9 bases line up with TRBD2. Germline V gene lookup returns CDR1 WNHNN and CDR2 SYGVQD (reference sequence). The CDR3 has 16 amino acids. Losses at the gene ends were 1 base for V and 4 bases for J; bases not matched to a gene: 8. The CDR3 is CASSELGTSGFYEQYF. The CDR3 region has the DNA TGCGCCAGCAGTGAGTTAGGCACTAGCGGGTTTTACGAGCAGTACTTC.

The V and J genes are TRBV27 and TRBJ1-1, with D tentatively TRBD1 (6 bases). This CDR3 region has 15 residues. Germline V lookup: CDR1 MNHEY, CDR2 SMNVEV (reference sequence). V was cut by 7 bases and J by 4 bases, with 19 bases left in between. This CDR3 is CASTPLAGVRTEAFF. DNA of the CDR3: TGTGCCAGCACGCCTTTAGCAGGGGTTCGCACTGAAGCTTTCTTT.

This chain uses TRBV5-4 with TRBJ2-2; D is possibly TRBD1 or TRBD2 (6 bases each). The CDR3 consists of 15 residues. V was clipped by 3 bases and J by 3 bases, with 12 bases between them. Per germline, CDR1 SGHNT and CDR2 YYREEE (reference sequence). Here the CDR3 DNA reads TGTGCCAGCAGCTCGCCGGGGGCCGACACCGGGGAGCTGTTTTTT. Translating gives CASSSPGADTGELFF.

This sequence joins TRBV5-1 and TRBJ2-1, with TRBD2 identical over 11 bases. This CDR3 comprises 17 residues. V shed 3 bases, J shed 8 bases, and the junction held 13 bases outside the gene matches. Looked up from germline, CDR1 is SGHRS and CDR2 is YFSETQ. The CDR3 spells CASSWGLAGGPADEQFF. The DNA for the CDR3 is TGCGCCAGCAGCTGGGGATTAGCGGGAGGGCCTGCAGATGAGCAGTTCTTC.